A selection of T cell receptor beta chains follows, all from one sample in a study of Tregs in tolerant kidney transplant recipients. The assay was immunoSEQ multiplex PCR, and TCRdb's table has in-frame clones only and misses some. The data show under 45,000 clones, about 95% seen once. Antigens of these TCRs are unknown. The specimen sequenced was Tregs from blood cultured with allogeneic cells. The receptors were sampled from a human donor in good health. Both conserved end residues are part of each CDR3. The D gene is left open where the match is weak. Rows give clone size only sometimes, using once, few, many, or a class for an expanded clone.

CDR3: CSARTWGELFF
DNA: TGCAGTGCTAGAACCTGGGGGGAGCTGTTTTTT
D: .
J: TRBJ2-2
size: .
V: TRBV20-1

CDR3: CASSIGSAPYNEQFF
DNA: TGTGCCAGTAGTATAGGTAGCGCGCCCTACAATGAGCAGTTCTTC
D: .
J: TRBJ2-1
size: .
V: TRBV19

CDR3: CASSLGGSLNTEAFF
DNA: TGCGCCAGCAGCTTGGGGGGGAGCCTGAACACTGAAGCTTTCTTT
D: .
J: TRBJ1-1
size: .
V: TRBV5-1

CDR3: CASSSYGGDTEAFF
DNA: TGTGCCAGCAGTTCTTATGGGGGGGACACTGAAGCTTTCTTT
D: .
J: TRBJ1-1
size: .
V: TRBV7-9

CDR3: CASSNRGTASNQPQHF
DNA: TGTGCCAGCAGTAACCGCGGGACAGCCAGCAATCAGCCCCAGCATTTT
D: TRBD1
J: TRBJ1-5
size: few
V: TRBV27

CDR3: CASSEKTGSYEQYF
DNA: TGTGCCAGCAGTGAAAAGACAGGGTCCTACGAGCAGTACTTC
D: TRBD1
J: TRBJ2-7
size: .
V: TRBV2

CDR3: CASSKRVDTGELFF
DNA: TGCGCCAGCAGCAAGCGGGTAGACACCGGGGAGCTGTTTTTT
D: .
J: TRBJ2-2
size: .
V: TRBV5-1

CDR3: CASSLGRGSYEQYF
DNA: TGTGCCAGCAGCTTGGGCAGGGGCAGTTACGAGCAGTACTTC
D: .
J: TRBJ2-7
size: .
V: TRBV7-2

CDR3: CASSQDRRRDGYTF
DNA: TGCGCCAGCAGCCAAGATCGACGCAGAGATGGCTACACCTTC
D: .
J: TRBJ1-2
size: .
V: TRBV4-1

CDR3: CASSFWREVQETQYF
DNA: TGTGCCAGCAGCTTCTGGCGGGAGGTCCAAGAGACCCAGTACTTC
D: .
J: TRBJ2-5
size: once
V: TRBV21-1

CDR3: CASTQDSWGSPLHF
DNA: TGTGCCAGCACGCAGGACAGTTGGGGGTCACCCCTCCACTTT
D: .
J: TRBJ1-6
size: .
V: TRBV18

CDR3: CASSLTVPNTEAFF
DNA: TGTGCCAGCAGTCTGACAGTTCCGAACACTGAAGCTTTCTTT
D: .
J: TRBJ1-1
size: .
V: TRBV27

CDR3: CASSKVLRGTTGELFF
DNA: TGTGCCAGTTCCAAGGTACTCCGCGGGACCACCGGGGAGCTGTTTTTT
D: .
J: TRBJ2-2
size: .
V: TRBV19

CDR3: CASSLGRGTYGYTF
DNA: TGTGCCAGCAGCTTAGGTCGGGGAACCTATGGCTACACCTTC
D: .
J: TRBJ1-2
size: .
V: TRBV13

CDR3: CASSLEETQYF
DNA: TGCGCCAGCAGCTTGGAGGAGACCCAGTACTTC
D: .
J: TRBJ2-5
size: few
V: TRBV5-1

CDR3: CASRARTNTGELFF
DNA: TGCGCCAGCAGGGCTCGAACGAACACCGGGGAGCTGTTTTTT
D: .
J: TRBJ2-2
size: .
V: TRBV5-1

CDR3: CASSAHSLDVEKLFF
DNA: TGTGCCAGCAGCGCCCACAGCCTCGATGTTGAAAAACTGTTTTTT
D: .
J: TRBJ1-4
size: .
V: TRBV5-4

CDR3: CAWSVGWREAFF
DNA: TGTGCCTGGAGTGTAGGGTGGAGGGAAGCTTTCTTT
D: .
J: TRBJ1-1
size: .
V: TRBV30

CDR3: CASSRTLNTEAFF
DNA: TGTGCCAGCAGTCGGACGTTGAACACTGAAGCTTTCTTT
D: .
J: TRBJ1-1
size: .
V: TRBV6-1

CDR3: CASKGAKNIQYF
DNA: TGTGCCAGCAAGGGAGCCAAAAACATTCAGTACTTC
D: .
J: TRBJ2-4
size: .
V: TRBV6-1

CDR3: CASSEQPGLAGTRETQYF
DNA: TGTGCCAGCAGCGAACAACCGGGACTAGCGGGGACCCGGGAGACCCAGTACTTC
D: TRBD2
J: TRBJ2-5
size: .
V: TRBV6-1

CDR3: CASRPWQMNTEAFF
DNA: TGCGCCAGCAGGCCATGGCAGATGAACACTGAAGCTTTCTTT
D: .
J: TRBJ1-1
size: once
V: TRBV10-2

CDR3: CASSPTSGHSYEQYF
DNA: TGTGCCAGCTCACCAACGAGCGGACACTCCTACGAGCAGTACTTC
D: .
J: TRBJ2-7
size: .
V: TRBV18

CDR3: CASSVGTKDNSPLHF
DNA: TGTGCCAGCAGCGTTGGGACAAAGGATAATTCACCCCTCCACTTT
D: .
J: TRBJ1-6
size: once
V: TRBV9

CDR3: CASSVAPAVYEQYF
DNA: TGTGCCAGCAGCGTAGCCCCCGCTGTCTACGAGCAGTACTTC
D: .
J: TRBJ2-7
size: .
V: TRBV9

CDR3: CASSPFRGWENSGNTIYF
DNA: TGTGCCAGCTCACCGTTCCGAGGGTGGGAGAACTCTGGAAACACCATATATTTT
D: .
J: TRBJ1-3
size: .
V: TRBV18

CDR3: CASSVAAGTRVTDTQYF
DNA: TGTGCCAGCAGCGTCGCGGCTGGGACTAGGGTGACGGATACGCAGTATTTT
D: TRBD2
J: TRBJ2-3
size: few
V: TRBV9

CDR3: CASSQGTSFTGELFF
DNA: TGTGCCAGCAGCCAAGGGACTAGCTTCACCGGGGAGCTGTTTTTT
D: TRBD2
J: TRBJ2-2
size: .
V: TRBV4-2

CDR3: CASSLRSFLDTQYF
DNA: TGTGCCAGCAGTTTACGGTCTTTCTTGGATACGCAGTATTTT
D: .
J: TRBJ2-3
size: .
V: TRBV27

CDR3: CASSLNGEKLFF
DNA: TGTGCCAGCAGCTTGAACGGTGAAAAACTGTTTTTT
D: .
J: TRBJ1-4
size: once
V: TRBV5-4

CDR3: CSVEETVSYEQYF
DNA: TGCAGCGTTGAAGAGACAGTATCCTACGAGCAGTACTTC
D: .
J: TRBJ2-7
size: .
V: TRBV29-1

CDR3: CATSRMTGSETQYF
DNA: TGTGCCACCAGCAGAATGACAGGGTCTGAGACCCAGTACTTC
D: TRBD1
J: TRBJ2-5
size: .
V: TRBV15

CDR3: CAWTKVGEKLFF
DNA: TGTGCCTGGACTAAGGTTGGTGAAAAACTGTTTTTT
D: .
J: TRBJ1-4
size: .
V: TRBV30

CDR3: CASSIEGQGANTEAFF
DNA: TGTGCCAGTAGTATAGAGGGACAGGGGGCGAACACTGAAGCTTTCTTT
D: TRBD1
J: TRBJ1-1
size: .
V: TRBV19

CDR3: CASSSPGDTSNQPQHF
DNA: TGTGCCAGCAGCTCCCCGGGAGATACGAGCAATCAGCCCCAGCATTTT
D: .
J: TRBJ1-5
size: .
V: TRBV7-2

CDR3: CASSHLKFGTSGRGASYNEQFF
DNA: TGTGCCAGCAGCCACCTCAAGTTTGGGACTAGCGGGAGGGGAGCGTCCTACAATGAGCAGTTCTTC
D: TRBD2
J: TRBJ2-1
size: .
V: TRBV4-2